Sequencing of this T cell receptor (beta chain) was carried out in a study of blood T cells in healthy people across ages. For the second PCR, which ran for about 7 to 11 cycles, a sample-barcoded 5' primer and a J-beta primer mix were used. Every molecule of cDNA carried a tag from a template-switch adaptor with 12 random nucleotides. MiXCR, applied by TCRdb to the 5' RACE reads, yields one record per CDR3 protein. The data show 800,000 to 900,000 distinct CDR3 sequences, approximately 65% seen once. CDR1 is SQVTM and CDR2 is ANQGSEA in the germline V gene. The CDR3 length is 13 residues. Trimming pared 5 bases from V and 3 bases from J, leaving 13 bases between.

The chain recombines TRBV29-1 with TRBJ1-1; D may be TRBD1 (5 bases). This clonotype was sampled from a man younger than 40 in good health. Sequences were obtained from blood. The CDR3, as DNA: TGCAGCGTTTCGATTGGGACGGACACTGAAGCTTTCTTT. The encoded protein is CSVSIGTDTEAFF.